This T cell receptor beta chain is drawn from a study of neurological immune-mediated disorders. This clonotype showed up many times. TCRdb processed the 5' RACE reads anew with MiXCR; each CDR3 protein has one entry. The sample shows about 39,000 distinct CDR3 sequences, approximately 7.2% of them seen only once. Trimming at V came to 3 bases and at J to 9 bases, leaving 10 bases not matched to a gene. The CDR3 sequence is 15 residues long. Germline lookup yields CDR1 SGHTA and CDR2 FQGNSA. The source material was CD4+ T cells from blood. This TCR came from a man in his fifties in good health. This chain joins TRBV7-2 and TRBJ2-1; the match to TRBD2 covers 8 bases. CDR3 nucleotide sequence: TGTGCCAGCAGCTTTGGGGCCGGGAGGGCGAGTGAGCAGTTCTTC. Translated: CASSFGAGRASEQFF.